This T cell receptor (beta chain) is drawn from a study of cytomegalovirus exposure and HLA in healthy donors. General study points: CMV serostatus was the sole immune exposure information available. Relative to equally common others, HLA-associated TCR beta chains showed greater clonal expansion in a later analysis. Specificity for CMV antigens was confirmed in vitro for a few of the CMV-associated chains.

The CDR3 is made up of 15 amino acids. Germline CDR1 is SEHNR and CDR2 is FQNEAQ (reference sequence). The J segment lost 2 bases and the V segment lost 4 bases, leaving 4 bases of the junction unmatched. In the case of this clone: Its antigen is as yet unknown.

The PCR employed 60 Vbeta primers together with 13 Jbeta primers. The data were produced by immunoSEQ multiplex PCR, yet TCRdb's version contains in-frame clones alone and is incomplete. The data contain about 190,000 clones, more than 65% of them singletons. The sequenced sample consisted of PBMCs. The rearrangement uses TRBV7-9 and TRBJ2-3, with 9 bases matching TRBD2. The TCR comes from a woman aged 30 to 39 in good health and CMV-seropositive. CDR3 protein: CASSSLAGTTDTQYF. The CDR3 DNA reads TGTGCCAGCAGCTCCCTAGCGGGGACCACAGATACGCAGTATTTT.